Below, 2 T cell receptor beta chains from the same sample are listed, as sequenced in a study of radiation and T cells in renal cell carcinoma (dated by TCRdb to the early 2020s). According to the study, the label for this sample's time point signals: baseline pretreatment blood. The treatment or condition tag for this specimen amounts to: 15 Gy SBRT to primary tumor, nephrectomy 4 weeks later. Receptor libraries were prepared by the immunoSEQ multiplex PCR assay. TCRdb mirrors the immuneACCESS table, restricted to in-frame sequences. Some clones are absent from its copies; in checked studies, under half trace to an unresolved V gene, and the reason for the others is unknown. The sample table shows about 130,000 clones, and roughly 80% are seen once. The ten largest clonotypes hold 3% of the sample. This material consisted of blood, taken from a patient whose treatment included radiotherapy and nephrectomy. All receptors derive from a woman aged 55-69 years with renal cell carcinoma.

V and J are TRBV6-1 and TRBJ1-1, with D possibly TRBD1 on 5 matching bases. The V and J ends lost 3 bases and 7 bases respectively, with 9 bases between them. The CDR3 runs to 12 residues. From germline, CDR1 is MNHNS and CDR2 SASEGT. CDR3 in DNA: TGTGCCAGCAGTGATGGGGCCGGTGAAGCTTTCTTT. Translated, it gives CASSDGAGEAFF.

The chain couples TRBV9 to TRBJ1-4; D is ambiguous. The germline V gene encodes CDR1 SGDLS and CDR2 YYNGEE. The V and J ends lost 0 bases and 0 bases respectively, with 9 bases between them. The CDR3 has 16 amino acids. The CDR3 region has the DNA TGTGCCAGCAGCGTAGGCAGTTATGCAACTAATGAAAAACTGTTTTTT. It is translated as CASSVGSYATNEKLFF.